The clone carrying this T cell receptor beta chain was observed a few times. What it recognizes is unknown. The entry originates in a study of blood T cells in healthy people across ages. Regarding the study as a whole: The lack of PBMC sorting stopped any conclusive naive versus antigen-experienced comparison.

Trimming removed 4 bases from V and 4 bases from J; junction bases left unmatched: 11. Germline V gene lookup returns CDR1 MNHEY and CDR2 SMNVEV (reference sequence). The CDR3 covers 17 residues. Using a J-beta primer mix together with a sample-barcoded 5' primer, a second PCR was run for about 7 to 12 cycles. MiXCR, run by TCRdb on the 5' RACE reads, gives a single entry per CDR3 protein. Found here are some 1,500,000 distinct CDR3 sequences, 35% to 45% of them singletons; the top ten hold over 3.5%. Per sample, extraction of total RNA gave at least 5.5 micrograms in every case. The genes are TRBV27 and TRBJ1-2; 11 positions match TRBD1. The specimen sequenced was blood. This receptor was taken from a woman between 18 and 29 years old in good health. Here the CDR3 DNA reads TGTGCCAGCAGTTCCTCCAGGGACAGGGGGGTACTCTATGGCTACACCTTC. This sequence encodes CASSSSRDRGVLYGYTF.